Shown below are 16 T cell receptor beta chains from a single sample sequenced in a study of lymphopenia after photon versus proton radiotherapy. Using immunoSEQ multiplex PCR, the repertoire was profiled, and TCRdb retains in-frame clones only, with some absent. The table has some 64,000 clones, approximately 86% seen once; the top ten hold roughly 13%. The starting material was peripheral blood, obtained from a patient treated with proton-based radiotherapy. Source of these receptors: a man at least 80 years old with esophageal cancer.

This chain joins TRBV13 and TRBJ2-7; D ambiguous. Per germline, CDR1 PRHDT and CDR2 FYEKMQ (reference sequence). The CDR3 extends over 12 amino acids. V gave up 3 bases and J gave up 7 bases, with 10 bases separating them. The CDR3 nucleotides read TGTGCCAGCAGCTTTGTTCGCACGGAGCAGTACTTC. Translating it yields CASSFVRTEQYF.

The rearrangement links TRBV4-2 to TRBJ2-2, with 8 bases that match TRBD2. The germline V gene has CDR1 LGHNA and CDR2 YNFKEQ. CDR3 size: 15 residues. V gave up 6 bases and J gave up 7 bases; unmatched junction bases: 10. This CDR3 is CASRLPGGQGGELFF. CDR3 DNA: TGTGCCAGCAGGCTTCCGGGGGGGCAGGGCGGGGAGCTGTTTTTT.

The chain combines TRBV30 with TRBJ2-7; D perhaps matches TRBD1 (5 bases). CDR3 length: 12 amino acids. Germline lookup yields CDR1 GTSNPN and CDR2 SVGIG (reference sequence). V was cut by 3 bases and J by 3 bases, with 9 bases left in between. The CDR3 region is CAWRDRFYEQYF. The CDR3 DNA follows: TGTGCCTGGAGAGACAGATTCTACGAGCAGTACTTC.

The chain combines TRBV2 with TRBJ2-7; tentative D call: TRBD1 (6 bases). The CDR3 runs 14 residues. The V gene lost 5 bases and the J gene lost 6 bases, with 17 bases spanning the gap. The germline V gene has CDR1 SNHLY and CDR2 FYNNEI. The CDR3 DNA is TGTGCCAGCAGTATACAGGGACGGGATGGCGAGCAGTACTTC. Protein: CASSIQGRDGEQYF. Full variable domain (rest looked up from reference TRBV2 and TRBJ2-7): EPEVTQTPSHQVTQMGQEVILRCVPISNHLYFYWYRQILGQKVEFLVSFYNNEISEKSEIFDDQFSVERPDGSNFTLKIRSTKLEDSAMYFCASSIQGRDGEQYFGPGTRLTVT.

A few counts support this clone. V is TRBV7-9 and J is TRBJ1-4; tentative D call: TRBD1 (6 bases). Trimming took 4 bases from V and 4 from J, leaving 10 bases between them. Looked up from germline, CDR1 is SEHNR and CDR2 is FQNEAQ (reference sequence). This CDR3 is built from 14 residues. The CDR3 loop reads CASSSYRDNEKLFF. The CDR3, as DNA: TGTGCCAGCAGCTCCTACAGGGATAATGAAAAACTGTTTTTT.

A note on this clone: An end of the junction does not agree with germline; a read error may underlie this. The chain has TRBV10-3 and TRBJ1-2; D perhaps matches TRBD1 (5 bases). This CDR3 is built from 15 residues. The germline gives CDR1 ENHRY, CDR2 SYGVKD. The CDR3 DNA sequence: TGTGCCAGCAGTTACTCGATTGGGGGGGAGGTTGGCTACACCTTC. It yields the protein CASSYSIGGEVGYTF.

V usage is TRBV5-4 and J usage is TRBJ1-3; 12 nucleotides match TRBD1. Germline CDR1 is SGHNT and CDR2 is YYREEE (reference sequence). The CDR3 length is 18 residues. V was pared by 3 bases and J by 0 bases, with 7 bases of the junction left unmatched. The CDR3 is CASSSGTGGSRSGNTIYF. DNA of the CDR3: TGTGCCAGCAGCTCTGGGACAGGGGGCTCTCGCTCTGGAAACACCATATATTTT.

The rearrangement joins TRBV9 to TRBJ1-2; a possible D gene is TRBD1 (6 bases). V lost 4 bases to trimming and J lost 5 bases, with 15 bases between them. Per the germline V gene, CDR1 is SGDLS and CDR2 is YYNGEE. CDR3 size: 14 residues. CDR3 region: CASSPDSLPYGYTF. In DNA form, the CDR3 reads TGTGCCAGCAGCCCGGACAGCCTACCATATGGCTACACCTTC.

As DNA, the CDR3 is TGTGCCAGCAGCCCCTGGGCAGGGAGCACAGATACGCAGTATTTT. Its translation: CASSPWAGSTDTQYF. V gene TRBV9 combines with J gene TRBJ2-3; D might be TRBD1 (5 bases). The CDR3 is 15 residues long. The germline V gene has CDR1 SGDLS and CDR2 YYNGEE. V was trimmed by 4 bases and J by 0 bases, leaving 12 bases between them. Full variable domain (missing parts from reference TRBV9 and TRBJ2-3): DSGVTQTPKHLITATGQRVTLRCSPRSGDLSVYWYQQSLDQGLQFLIQYYNGEERAKGNILERFSAQQFPDLHSELNLSSLELGDSALYFCASSPWAGSTDTQYFGPGTRLTVL.

CDR3 amino acids: CASSFGTVGRPQHF. CDR3 coding DNA: TGTGCCAGCAGCTTTGGGACAGTGGGTCGGCCCCAGCATTTT. This chain links TRBV7-9 with TRBJ1-5; TRBD1 aligns across 7 bases. The CDR3 is 14 residues long. The trim removed 3 bases at V and 9 bases at J, leaving 8 bases unmatched. Germline V lookup: CDR1 SEHNR, CDR2 FQNEAQ (reference sequence).

This chain joins TRBV19 and TRBJ1-1; D ambiguous. V was shortened by 3 bases and J by 6 bases, with 11 bases between the two germline ends. The CDR3 sequence is 13 residues long. Germline CDR1 and CDR2: LNHDA and SQIVND (reference sequence). CDR3 coding DNA: TGTGCCAGTAGTATCGTCGTGGGCTCTGAAGCTTTCTTT. Translating gives CASSIVVGSEAFF.

The chain links TRBV12-5 to TRBJ2-1, with 12 bases fitting TRBD2. Germline trimming cut 4 bases from V and 7 bases from J; bases unmatched to any gene: 8. Germline V gene sequence: CDR1 LGHNT, CDR2 FRNRAP. The CDR3 contains 16 residues. The CDR3 region has the DNA TGTGCTAGTGGTTACCCCTCGACTAGCGGGAGTAATGAGCAGTTCTTC. Protein: CASGYPSTSGSNEQFF.

This chain links TRBV29-1 with TRBJ2-1, with TRBD2 identical over 12 bases. This CDR3 comprises 15 residues. Trimming at V came to 6 bases and at J to 3 bases, leaving 6 bases not matched to a gene. The germline V gene encodes CDR1 SQVTM and CDR2 ANQGSEA. The CDR3 DNA reads TGCAGCGTGGGGCGGACTAGCGGGATCTACAATGAGCAGTTCTTC. This encodes CSVGRTSGIYNEQFF.

V gene TRBV6-1 combines with J gene TRBJ1-1; 8 bases are shared with TRBD1. V was pared by 6 bases and J by 4 bases, with 7 bases of the junction left unmatched. Germline V lookup: CDR1 MNHNS, CDR2 SASEGT. The CDR3 is 14 amino acids. As DNA, the CDR3 is TGTGCCAGCAGGTTGGACAGGGCCCGCACTGAAGCTTTCTTT. Protein sequence: CASRLDRARTEAFF.

The chain has TRBV2 and TRBJ2-7, with D perhaps TRBD1 or TRBD2 (5 bases each). CDR1 SNHLY and CDR2 FYNNEI come from the germline V gene. This CDR3 has 15 residues. V was clipped by 3 bases and J by 7 bases, with 19 bases between them. The CDR3: CASSDWDASLGEQYF. In nucleotides, the CDR3 is TGTGCCAGCAGTGATTGGGACGCGAGCCTGGGGGAGCAGTACTTC. The whole variable domain, filled in from reference TRBV2 and TRBJ2-7, reads EPEVTQTPSHQVTQMGQEVILRCVPISNHLYFYWYRQILGQKVEFLVSFYNNEISEKSEIFDDQFSVERPDGSNFTLKIRSTKLEDSAMYFCASSDWDASLGEQYFGPGTRLTVT.

This clone was detected only a few times. The gene calls are TRBV30 and TRBJ2-1; a weak D match, TRBD2 (7 bases). Germline lookup yields CDR1 GTSNPN and CDR2 SVGIG (reference sequence). CDR3 length: 15 residues. The ends were cut back, 4 bases at V and 0 bases at J, with 13 bases in the middle. CDR3 region: CAWKGGPTSYNEQFF. The DNA for the CDR3 is TGTGCCTGGAAGGGGGGGCCCACCTCCTACAATGAGCAGTTCTTC.